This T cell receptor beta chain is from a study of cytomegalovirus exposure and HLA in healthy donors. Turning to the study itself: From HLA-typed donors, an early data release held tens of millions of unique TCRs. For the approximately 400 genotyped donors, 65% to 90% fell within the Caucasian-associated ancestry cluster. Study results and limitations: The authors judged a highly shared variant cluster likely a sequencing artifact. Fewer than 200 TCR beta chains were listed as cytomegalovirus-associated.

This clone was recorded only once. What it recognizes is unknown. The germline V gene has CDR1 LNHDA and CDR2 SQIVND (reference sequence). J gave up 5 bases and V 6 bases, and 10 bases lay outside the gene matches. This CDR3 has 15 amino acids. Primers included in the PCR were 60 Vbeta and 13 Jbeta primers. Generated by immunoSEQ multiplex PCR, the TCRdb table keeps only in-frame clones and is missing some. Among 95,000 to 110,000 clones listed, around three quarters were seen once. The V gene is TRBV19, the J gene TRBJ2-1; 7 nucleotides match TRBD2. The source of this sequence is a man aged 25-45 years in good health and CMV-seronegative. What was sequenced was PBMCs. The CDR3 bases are TGTGCCAGTAGCCCCCTGGGGACTACAAACAATGAGCAGTTCTTC. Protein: CASSPLGTTNNEQFF.